This T cell receptor (beta chain) was found in a study of cytomegalovirus exposure and HLA in healthy donors. J gave up 7 bases and V 9 bases, and 9 bases lay outside the gene matches. The V gene's germline CDR1 is LNHDA and CDR2 SQIVND (reference sequence). There are 13 residues in the CDR3. Findings and limits, study-wide: Certain sequence variants were highly shared and formed a cluster, and this cluster was likely a sequencing artifact.

Primers for the PCR totalled 60 Vbeta and 13 Jbeta. Under the authors' procedure: An analysis that came later counted tens of millions of unique TCR beta chains, 9 million to 12 million shared. Sequencing used immunoSEQ multiplex PCR; TCRdb keeps in-frame clones, though not all of them. The V and J calls and the clone size are those of that table, but D and trimming were determined from the DNA. The table shows over 70,000 clones, with more than 75% occurring only once. In the case of this clone: As yet, its antigen is unknown.

The chain is built from TRBV19 and TRBJ1-3; TRBD1 aligns across 7 bases. The sequenced sample was PBMCs. The clonotype was recovered from a woman between 50 and 59 years old in good health and CMV-seropositive. The CDR3 nucleotides are TGTGCCAGCCGAGACAGGGTGATTAACACCATATATTTT. Residues: CASRDRVINTIYF.